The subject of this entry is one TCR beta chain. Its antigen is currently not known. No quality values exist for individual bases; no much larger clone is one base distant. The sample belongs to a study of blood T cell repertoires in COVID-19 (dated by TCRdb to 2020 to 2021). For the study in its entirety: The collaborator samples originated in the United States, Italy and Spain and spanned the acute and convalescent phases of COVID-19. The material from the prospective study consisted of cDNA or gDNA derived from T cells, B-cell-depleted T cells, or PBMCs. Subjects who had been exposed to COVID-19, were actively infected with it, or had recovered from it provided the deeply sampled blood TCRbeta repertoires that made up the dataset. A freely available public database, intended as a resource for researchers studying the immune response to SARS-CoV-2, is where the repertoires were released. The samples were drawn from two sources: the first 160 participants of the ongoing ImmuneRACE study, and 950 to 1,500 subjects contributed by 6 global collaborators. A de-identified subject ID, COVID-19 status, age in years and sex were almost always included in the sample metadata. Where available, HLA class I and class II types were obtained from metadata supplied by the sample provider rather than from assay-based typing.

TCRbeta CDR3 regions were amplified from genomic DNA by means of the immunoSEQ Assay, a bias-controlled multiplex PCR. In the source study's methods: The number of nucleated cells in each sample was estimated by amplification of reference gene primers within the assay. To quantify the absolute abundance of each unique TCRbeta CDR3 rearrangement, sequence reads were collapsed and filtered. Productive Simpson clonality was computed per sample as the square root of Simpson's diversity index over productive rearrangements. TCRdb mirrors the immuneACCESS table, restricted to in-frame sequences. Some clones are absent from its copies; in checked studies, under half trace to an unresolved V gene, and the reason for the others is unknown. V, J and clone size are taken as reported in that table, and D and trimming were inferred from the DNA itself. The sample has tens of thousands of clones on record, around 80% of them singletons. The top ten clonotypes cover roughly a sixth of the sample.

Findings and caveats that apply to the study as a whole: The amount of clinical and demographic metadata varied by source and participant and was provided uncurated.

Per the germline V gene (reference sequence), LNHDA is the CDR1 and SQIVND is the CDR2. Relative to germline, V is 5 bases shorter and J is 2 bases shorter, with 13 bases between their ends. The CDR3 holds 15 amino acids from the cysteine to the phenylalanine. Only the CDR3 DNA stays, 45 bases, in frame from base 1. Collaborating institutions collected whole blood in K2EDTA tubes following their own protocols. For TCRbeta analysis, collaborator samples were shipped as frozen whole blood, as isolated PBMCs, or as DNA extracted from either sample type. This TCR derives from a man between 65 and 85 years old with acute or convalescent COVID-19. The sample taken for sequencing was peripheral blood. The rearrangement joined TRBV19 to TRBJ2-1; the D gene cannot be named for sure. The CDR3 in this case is CASSPAGYAYNEQFF. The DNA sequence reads TGTGCCAGTAGTCCGGCAGGATATGCCTACAATGAGCAGTTCTTC. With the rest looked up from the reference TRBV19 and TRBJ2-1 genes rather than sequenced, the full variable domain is DGGITQSPKYLFRKEGQNVTLSCEQNLNHDAMYWYRQDPGQGLRLIYYSQIVNDFQKGDIAEGYSVSREKKESFPLTVTSAQKNPTAFYLCASSPAGYAYNEQFFGPGTRLTVL.